What follows are 13 T cell receptor beta chains derived from one specimen sequenced in a study of fetal regulatory T cell absence and autoimmunity. TCRdb's copy holds only in-frame clones and misses some; the assay was immunoSEQ multiplex PCR. The sample shows just over 45,000 clones, roughly four fifths of them seen only once. The sample consisted of cord blood. The receptors originated from a newborn boy with IPEX syndrome.

The chain links TRBV27 to TRBJ2-1; tentatively, D is TRBD2 (6 bases). V lost 5 bases and J 8 bases, leaving 19 bases between the germline ends. This CDR3 region has 15 residues. The V gene's germline CDR1 is MNHEY and CDR2 SMNVEV (reference sequence). In DNA, the CDR3 is TGTGCCAGCAGTCCCACCGGGACTCCGAGCCATGAGCAGTTCTTC. Its translation is CASSPTGTPSHEQFF.

The chain's CDR3 is CASSPRPGLPYNEQFF. In nucleotides, the CDR3 is TGTGCCAGCAGCCCACGCCCGGGACTACCATACAATGAGCAGTTCTTC. V usage is TRBV11-2 and J usage is TRBJ2-1, with 7 positions matching TRBD2. The CDR3 contains 16 residues. The trim removed 5 bases at V and 4 bases at J, leaving 11 bases unmatched. The germline V gene encodes CDR1 SGHAT and CDR2 FQNNGV.

The gene calls are TRBV15 and TRBJ2-3; a possible D gene is TRBD1 (5 bases). The CDR3 covers 12 residues. The germline V and J ends were trimmed by 5 bases and 4 bases, with 7 bases remaining between them. From germline, CDR1 is LNHNV and CDR2 YYDKDF (reference sequence). As DNA, the CDR3 is TGTGCCACCAGCCAGACAGCAGATACGCAGTATTTT. Protein: CATSQTADTQYF.

V and J are TRBV19 and TRBJ2-3; 7 nucleotides match TRBD2. The CDR3 runs to 15 residues. V was clipped by 3 bases and J by 2 bases; unmatched bases: 5. CDR1 and CDR2 (germline): LNHDA, SQIVND (reference sequence). In DNA form, the CDR3 reads TGTGCCAGTAGTATGGCGGGGGATCTCACAGATACGCAGTATTTT. Encoded protein: CASSMAGDLTDTQYF.

The J gene is TRBJ1-1, the V gene TRBV30; no reliable D call. V was pared by 0 bases and J by 6 bases, with 8 bases between. The germline V gene encodes CDR1 GTSNPN and CDR2 SVGIG (reference sequence). This CDR3 has 12 amino acids. CDR3 sequence: CAWSVRRAEAFF. CDR3 coding DNA: TGTGCCTGGAGTGTACGTAGGGCTGAAGCTTTCTTT. Together with reference TRBV30 and TRBJ1-1, the CDR3 gives the full variable domain: SQTIHQWPATLVQPVGSPLSLECTVEGTSNPNLYWYRQAAGRGLQLLFYSVGIGQISSEVPQNLSASRPQDRQFILSSKKLLLSDSGFYLCAWSVRRAEAFFGQGTRLTVV.

The count of this clone is one. The J gene is TRBJ1-1, the V gene TRBV30; TRBD1 might be the D (5 bases). Germline V CDR1 and CDR2: GTSNPN, SVGIG (reference sequence). Trimming left V 0 bases short and J 1 base short, with 12 bases between. The CDR3 has 15 amino acids. The CDR3 region has the DNA TGTGCCTGGAGTGTCTGGGCAGGGCCGAACACTGAAGCTTTCTTT. This encodes CAWSVWAGPNTEAFF.

The chain joins TRBV5-8 to TRBJ1-2; 7 bases map to TRBD1. This CDR3 is 18 amino acids long. Germline CDR1 SGHTS, CDR2 YDEGEE. V shed 1 base and J 2 bases; nucleotides not matched to a gene: 14. Written as DNA, the CDR3 is TGTGCCAGCAGCTTGACCTCGCAGGGCAGGGGGTGGAACTATGGCTACACCTTC. Translating it yields CASSLTSQGRGWNYGYTF.

V usage is TRBV10-1 and J usage is TRBJ2-1; 16 nucleotides agree with TRBD2. The V and J ends lost 10 bases and 9 bases, in that order; junction bases with no gene match: 6. In germline, CDR1 is WNHNN, CDR2 SYGVQD (reference sequence). There are 14 residues in the CDR3. The CDR3 nucleotides are TGCGCCAACCCGGGACTAGCGGGAGGGGGTGAGCAGTTCTTC. Translation: CANPGLAGGGEQFF.

This clone turned up a few times. The rearrangement links TRBV9 to TRBJ2-5, with D hard to call. Germline V lookup: CDR1 SGDLS, CDR2 YYNGEE. Trimming removed 0 bases from V and 7 bases from J, with 10 bases in between. The CDR3 is made up of 13 amino acids. The CDR3 DNA is TGTGCCAGCAGCGTAGCCAGAATCGGGACCCAGTACTTC. Translating it yields CASSVARIGTQYF.

J is TRBJ1-2 and V is TRBV7-9; no clear D gene. The CDR3 is 12 amino acids. Trimming took off 10 bases at V and 7 bases at J, with 16 bases between the two ends. Germline loops: CDR1 SEHNR, CDR2 FQNEAQ (reference sequence). CDR3 protein: CATVSRVAGYTF. CDR3 sequence (DNA): TGTGCCACCGTATCCCGGGTAGCTGGCTACACCTTC.

This sequence joins TRBV5-1 and TRBJ1-1, with D perhaps TRBD1 (5 bases). The CDR3 extends over 14 amino acids. Germline assignment: CDR1 SGHRS and CDR2 YFSETQ. V lost 1 base to trimming and J lost 4 bases, with 11 bases between them. CDR3 region: CASSLQGWGTEAFF. For the CDR3, the DNA is TGCGCCAGCAGCTTGCAGGGTTGGGGCACTGAAGCTTTCTTT.

The chain couples TRBV15 to TRBJ2-7, with 10 bases fitting TRBD2. The germline V gene encodes CDR1 LNHNV and CDR2 YYDKDF (reference sequence). There are 14 residues in the CDR3. The V segment lost 5 bases and the J segment 6 bases; nucleotides outside the gene matches: 7. In DNA form, the CDR3 reads TGTGCCACCAGCGGAAGCGGGAGGGCCTCCGAGCAGTACTTC. Residues: CATSGSGRASEQYF.

CDR3 DNA: TGTGCCAGCAGTTACCGACAGGGAAACTATGGCTACACCTTC. Its protein is CASSYRQGNYGYTF. J is TRBJ1-2 and V is TRBV6-5; 7 positions match TRBD1. Germline V gives CDR1 MNHEY, CDR2 SVGAGI. J was trimmed by 2 bases and V by 2 bases; bases with no gene match: 2. The CDR3 extends over 14 amino acids.